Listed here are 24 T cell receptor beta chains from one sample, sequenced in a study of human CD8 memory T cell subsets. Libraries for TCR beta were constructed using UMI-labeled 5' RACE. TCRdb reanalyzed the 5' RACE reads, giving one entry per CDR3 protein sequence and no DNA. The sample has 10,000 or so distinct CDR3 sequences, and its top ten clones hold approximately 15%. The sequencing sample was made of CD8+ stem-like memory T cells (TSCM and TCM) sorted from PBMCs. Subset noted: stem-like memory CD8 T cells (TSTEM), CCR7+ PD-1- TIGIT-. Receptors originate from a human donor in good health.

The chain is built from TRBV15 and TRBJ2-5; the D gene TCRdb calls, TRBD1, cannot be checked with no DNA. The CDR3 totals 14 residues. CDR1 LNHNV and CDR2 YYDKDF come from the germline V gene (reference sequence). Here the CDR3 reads CATSRGHLQETQYF. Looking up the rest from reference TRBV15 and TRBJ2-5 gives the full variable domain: DAMVIQNPRYQVTQFGKPVTLSCSQTLNHNVMYWYQQKSSQAPKLLFHYYDKDFNNEADTPDNFQSRRPNTSFCFLDIRSPGLGDTAMYLCATSRGHLQETQYFGPGTRLLVL.

CDR3 amino acids: CASSEDSAYGYTF. V gene TRBV18 combines with J gene TRBJ1-2; the TRBD1 assignment by TCRdb is unverifiable without DNA. Germline V gene lookup returns CDR1 KGHSH and CDR2 LQKENI. The CDR3 runs 13 residues.

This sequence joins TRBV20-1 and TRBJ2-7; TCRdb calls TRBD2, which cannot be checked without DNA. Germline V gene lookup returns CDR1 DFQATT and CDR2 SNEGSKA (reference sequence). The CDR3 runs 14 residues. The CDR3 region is CSARLLAVLYEQYF.

The CDR3 protein is CASSWTSGGAGTDTQYF. V is TRBV10-1 and J is TRBJ2-3; TCRdb names TRBD2, which stays unverified in the absence of DNA. Germline CDR1 and CDR2: WNHNN and SYGVQD (reference sequence). The CDR3 spans 17 residues.

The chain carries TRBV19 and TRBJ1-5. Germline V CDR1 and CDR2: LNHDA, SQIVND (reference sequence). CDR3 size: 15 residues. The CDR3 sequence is CASSIGQYSNQPQHF.

The CDR3 protein is CATRPSRLSGSSTGELFF. The V and J genes are TRBV15 and TRBJ2-2; no DNA is available, so the TRBD2 call from TCRdb remains unchecked. Per germline, CDR1 LNHNV and CDR2 YYDKDF (reference sequence). The CDR3 extends over 18 amino acids.

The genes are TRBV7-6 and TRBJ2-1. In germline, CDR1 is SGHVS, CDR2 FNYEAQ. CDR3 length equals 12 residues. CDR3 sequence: CASSLVDSEQFF.

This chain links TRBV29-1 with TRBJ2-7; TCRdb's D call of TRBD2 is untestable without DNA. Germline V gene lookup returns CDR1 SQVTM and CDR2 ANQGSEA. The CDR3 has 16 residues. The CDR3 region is CSVVWTSGGFGYEQYF.

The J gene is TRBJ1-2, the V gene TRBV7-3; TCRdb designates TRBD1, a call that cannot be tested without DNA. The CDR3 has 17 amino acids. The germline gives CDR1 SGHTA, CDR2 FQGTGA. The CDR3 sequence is CASSLFGTDIGQGGYTF.

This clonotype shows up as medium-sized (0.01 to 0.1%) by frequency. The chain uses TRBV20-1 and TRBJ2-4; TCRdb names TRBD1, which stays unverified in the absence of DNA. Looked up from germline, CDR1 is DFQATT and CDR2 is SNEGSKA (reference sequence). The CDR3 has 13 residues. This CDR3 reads CSAPGWGEYIQYF.

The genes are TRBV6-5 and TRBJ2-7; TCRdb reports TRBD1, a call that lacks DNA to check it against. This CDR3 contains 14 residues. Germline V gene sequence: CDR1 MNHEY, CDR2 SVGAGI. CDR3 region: CASSISPQGYEQYF.

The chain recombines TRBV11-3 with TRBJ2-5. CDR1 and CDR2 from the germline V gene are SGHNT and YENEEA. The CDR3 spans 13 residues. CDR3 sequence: CASSFFWGETQYF.

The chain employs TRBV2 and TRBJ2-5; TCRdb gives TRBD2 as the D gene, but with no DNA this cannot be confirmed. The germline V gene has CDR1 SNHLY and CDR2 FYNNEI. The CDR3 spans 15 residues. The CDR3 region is CASSVGGGDQETQYF.

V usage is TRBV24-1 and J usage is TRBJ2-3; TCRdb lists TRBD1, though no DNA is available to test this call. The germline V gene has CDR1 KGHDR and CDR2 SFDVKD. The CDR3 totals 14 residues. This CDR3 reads CATSRGTGGDTQYF.

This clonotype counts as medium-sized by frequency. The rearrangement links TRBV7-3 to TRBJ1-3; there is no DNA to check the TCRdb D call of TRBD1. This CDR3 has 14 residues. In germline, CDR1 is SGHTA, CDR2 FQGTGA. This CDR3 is CASSRGGSGNTIYF.

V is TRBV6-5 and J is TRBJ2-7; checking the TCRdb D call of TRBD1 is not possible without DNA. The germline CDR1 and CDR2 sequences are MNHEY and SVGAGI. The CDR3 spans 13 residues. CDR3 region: CASSQGASYEQYF.

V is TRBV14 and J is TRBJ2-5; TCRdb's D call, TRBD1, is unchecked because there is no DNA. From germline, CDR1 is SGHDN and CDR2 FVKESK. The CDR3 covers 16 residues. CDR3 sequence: CASSQRDGVGAKTQYF. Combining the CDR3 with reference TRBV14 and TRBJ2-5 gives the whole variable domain EAGVTQFPSHSVIEKGQTVTLRCDPISGHDNLYWYRRVMGKEIKFLLHFVKESKQDESGMPNNRFLAERTGGTYSTLKVQPAELEDSGVYFCASSQRDGVGAKTQYFGPGTRLLVL.

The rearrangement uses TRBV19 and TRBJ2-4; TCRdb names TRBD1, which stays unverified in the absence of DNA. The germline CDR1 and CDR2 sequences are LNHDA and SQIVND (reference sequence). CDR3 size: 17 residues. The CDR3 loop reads CASTKVPSTGVRNIQYF. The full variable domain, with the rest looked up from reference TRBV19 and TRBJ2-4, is DGGITQSPKYLFRKEGQNVTLSCEQNLNHDAMYWYRQDPGQGLRLIYYSQIVNDFQKGDIAEGYSVSREKKESFPLTVTSAQKNPTAFYLCASTKVPSTGVRNIQYFGAGTRLSVL.

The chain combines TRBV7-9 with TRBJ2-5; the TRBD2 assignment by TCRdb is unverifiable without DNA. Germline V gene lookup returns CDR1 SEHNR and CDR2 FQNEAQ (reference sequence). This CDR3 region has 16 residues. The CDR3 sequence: CASSLVEGWYQETQYF.

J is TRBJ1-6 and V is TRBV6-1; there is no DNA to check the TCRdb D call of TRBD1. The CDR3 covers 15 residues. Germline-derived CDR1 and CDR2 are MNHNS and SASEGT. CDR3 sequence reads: CASREQGSYNSPLHF.

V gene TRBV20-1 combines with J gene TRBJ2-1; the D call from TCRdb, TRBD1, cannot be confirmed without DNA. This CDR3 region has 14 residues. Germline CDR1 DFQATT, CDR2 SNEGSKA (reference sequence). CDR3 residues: CSASRGQVYNEQFF.

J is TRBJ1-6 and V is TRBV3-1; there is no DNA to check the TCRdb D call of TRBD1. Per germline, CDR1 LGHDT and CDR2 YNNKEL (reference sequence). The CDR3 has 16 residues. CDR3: CASSHEGDRVDSPLHF. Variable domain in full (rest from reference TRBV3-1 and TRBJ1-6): DTAVSQTPKYLVTQMGNDKSIKCEQNLGHDTMYWYKQDSKKFLKIMFSYNNKELIINETVPNRFSPKSPDKAHLNLHINSLELGDSAVYFCASSHEGDRVDSPLHFGNGTRLTVT.

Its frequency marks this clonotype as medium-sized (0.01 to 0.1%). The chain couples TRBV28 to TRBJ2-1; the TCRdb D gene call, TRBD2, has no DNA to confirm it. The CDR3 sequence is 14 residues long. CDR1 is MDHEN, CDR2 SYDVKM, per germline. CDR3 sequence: CASSPGRAMIEQFF.

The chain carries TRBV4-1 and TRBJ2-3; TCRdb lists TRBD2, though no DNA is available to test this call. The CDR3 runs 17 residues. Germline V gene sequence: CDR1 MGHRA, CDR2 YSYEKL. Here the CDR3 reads CASSHRTSGGSTDTQYF.